This paragraph covers one TCR beta chain sequence. This sample is part of a study of Ad26.COV2.S vaccination and SARS-CoV-2 variants. Study as a whole: The authors gave Ad26.COV2.S intramuscularly, either once or twice 56 days apart.

The treatment was: roughly 19 received Ad26.COV2.S at low or high dose, single or two shots; 5 received placebo; per-sample allocation not given. Material that was analyzed had been drawn on day 63 after the first vaccine or placebo injection. The data were produced by immunoSEQ multiplex PCR, yet TCRdb's version contains in-frame clones alone and is incomplete. Of around 300,000 clones detected, around 90% appear once; the ten largest clones hold 4.5% to 7%. The germline V gene encodes CDR1 SGDLS and CDR2 YYNGEE. Trimming cost V 7 bases and J 0 bases, with 16 bases left between them. The CDR3 extends over 15 amino acids.

V and J are TRBV9 and TRBJ1-1; D uncertain. This clonotype originated in a person aged 18 to 65 who received the Ad26.COV2.S COVID-19 vaccine or a placebo. The sample here was peripheral blood, taken in a trial of Ad26.COV2.S vaccine versus placebo. CDR3 nucleotide sequence: TGTGCCAGCTCTACCGCGCCACATATGAACACTGAAGCTTTCTTT. Translated, it gives CASSTAPHMNTEAFF.